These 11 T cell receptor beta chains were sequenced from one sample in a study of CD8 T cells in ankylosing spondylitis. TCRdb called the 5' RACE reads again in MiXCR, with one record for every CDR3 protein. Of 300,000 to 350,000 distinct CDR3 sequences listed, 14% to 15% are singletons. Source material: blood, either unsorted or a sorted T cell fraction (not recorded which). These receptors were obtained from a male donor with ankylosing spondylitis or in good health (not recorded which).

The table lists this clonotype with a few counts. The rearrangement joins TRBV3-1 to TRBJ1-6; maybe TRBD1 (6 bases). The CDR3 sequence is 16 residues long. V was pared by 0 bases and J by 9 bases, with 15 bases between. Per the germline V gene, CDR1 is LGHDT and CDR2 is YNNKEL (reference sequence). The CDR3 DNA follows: TGTGCCAGCAGCCAAGATTCGCGGACAGATAGTTCACCCCTCCACTTT. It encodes CASSQDSRTDSSPLHF.

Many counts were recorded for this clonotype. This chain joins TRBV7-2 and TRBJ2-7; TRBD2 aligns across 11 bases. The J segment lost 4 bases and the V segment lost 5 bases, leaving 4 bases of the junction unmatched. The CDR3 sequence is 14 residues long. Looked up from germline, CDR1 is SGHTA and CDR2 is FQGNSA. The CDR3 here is CASSATSGSYEQYF. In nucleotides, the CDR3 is TGTGCCAGCAGCGCAACTAGCGGGAGTTACGAGCAGTACTTC.

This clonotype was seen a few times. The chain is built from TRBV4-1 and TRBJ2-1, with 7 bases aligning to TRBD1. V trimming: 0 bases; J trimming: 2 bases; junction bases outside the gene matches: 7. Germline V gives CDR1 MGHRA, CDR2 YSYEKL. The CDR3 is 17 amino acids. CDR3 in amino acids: CASSQDVGRGTYNEQFF. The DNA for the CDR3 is TGCGCCAGCAGCCAAGATGTCGGCAGGGGGACCTACAATGAGCAGTTCTTC.

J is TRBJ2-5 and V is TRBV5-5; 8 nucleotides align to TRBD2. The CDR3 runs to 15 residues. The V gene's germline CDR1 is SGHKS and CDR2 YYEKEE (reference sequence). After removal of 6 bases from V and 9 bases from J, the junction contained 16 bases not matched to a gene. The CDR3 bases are TGTGCCAGCACCACCTCCGGGGGGGCGGACTTGGCCCAGTACTTC. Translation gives CASTTSGGADLAQYF.

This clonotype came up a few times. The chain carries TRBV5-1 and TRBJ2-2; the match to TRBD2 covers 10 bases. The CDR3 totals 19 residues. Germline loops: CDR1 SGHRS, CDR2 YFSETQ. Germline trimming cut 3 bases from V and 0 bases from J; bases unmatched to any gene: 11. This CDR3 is CASSSTITSGASNTGELFF. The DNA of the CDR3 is TGCGCCAGCAGCTCGACAATCACTAGCGGGGCCTCGAACACCGGGGAGCTGTTTTTT. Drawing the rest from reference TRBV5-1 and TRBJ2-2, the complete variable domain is KAGVTQTPRYLIKTRGQQVTLSCSPISGHRSVSWYQQTPGQGLQFLFEYFSETQRNKGNFPGRFSGRQFSNSRSEMNVSTLELGDSALYLCASSSTITSGASNTGELFFGEGSRLTVL.

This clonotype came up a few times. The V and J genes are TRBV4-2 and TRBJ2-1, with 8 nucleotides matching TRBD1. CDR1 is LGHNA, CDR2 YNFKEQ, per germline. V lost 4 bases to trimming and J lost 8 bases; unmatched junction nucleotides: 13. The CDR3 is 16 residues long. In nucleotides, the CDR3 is TGTGCCAGCAGCCCCTCCGGGGACAGGTTGGTGTATGAGCAGTTCTTC. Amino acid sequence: CASSPSGDRLVYEQFF.

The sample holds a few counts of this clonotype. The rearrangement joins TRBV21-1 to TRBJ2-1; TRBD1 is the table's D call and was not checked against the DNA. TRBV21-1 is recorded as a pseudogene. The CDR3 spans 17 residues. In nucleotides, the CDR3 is TGTGCCAGCAGCAAAAAGGGGGCGGCGCTAACACTTAATGAGCAGTTCTTC. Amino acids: CASSKKGAALTLNEQFF.

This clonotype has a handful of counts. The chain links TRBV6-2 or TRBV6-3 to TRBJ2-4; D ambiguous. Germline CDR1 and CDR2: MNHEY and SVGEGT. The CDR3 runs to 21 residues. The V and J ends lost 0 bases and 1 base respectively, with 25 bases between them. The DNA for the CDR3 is TGTGCCAGCAGTTACTCGCCCCCTATCCCCATGGGATTTGCGGCCAAAAACATTCAGTACTTC. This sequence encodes CASSYSPPIPMGFAAKNIQYF.

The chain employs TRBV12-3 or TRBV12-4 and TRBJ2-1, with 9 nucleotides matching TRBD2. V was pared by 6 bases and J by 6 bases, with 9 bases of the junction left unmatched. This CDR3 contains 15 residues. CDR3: CASSRLGGGANEQFF. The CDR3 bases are TGTGCCAGCAGCCGTTTGGGCGGGGGGGCCAATGAGCAGTTCTTC.

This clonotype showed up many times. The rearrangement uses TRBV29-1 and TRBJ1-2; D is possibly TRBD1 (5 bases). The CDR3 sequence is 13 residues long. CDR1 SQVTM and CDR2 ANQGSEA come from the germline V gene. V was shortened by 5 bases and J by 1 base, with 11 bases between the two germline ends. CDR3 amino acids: CSVKQELNYGYTF. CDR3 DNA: TGCAGCGTTAAACAGGAACTTAACTATGGCTACACCTTC.

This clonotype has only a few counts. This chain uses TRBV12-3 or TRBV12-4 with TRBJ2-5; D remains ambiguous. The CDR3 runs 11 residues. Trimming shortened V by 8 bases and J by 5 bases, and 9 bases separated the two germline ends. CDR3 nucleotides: TGTGCCAGCTCGACAATGGAGACCCAGTACTTC. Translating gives CASSTMETQYF.